This T cell receptor (beta chain) was retrieved from a study of technical replicates of blood from four donors. Sequencing was performed with immunoSEQ multiplex PCR; in TCRdb, only in-frame clones are kept and a portion is missing. Of nearly 80,000 clones in the sample, approximately 93% were seen once. The ends lost 4 bases at V and 4 bases at J; junction bases unmatched: 8. This CDR3 contains 14 residues. Germline V CDR1 and CDR2: SQVTM, ANQGSEA. The chain links TRBV29-1 to TRBJ2-7, with 9 bases identical to TRBD2. Source material: T cells isolated from PBMCs. This clonotype was sampled from a human donor in good health. DNA for the CDR3: TGCAGCGTTGTGGGCGGGAGGGCCGGTTACGAGCAGTACTTC. This codes for CSVVGGRAGYEQYF.